The 20 T cell receptor beta chains in this list originate from one sample, sequenced in a study of cytomegalovirus exposure and HLA in healthy donors. Libraries were prepared by immunoSEQ multiplex PCR; TCRdb keeps only in-frame clonotypes and omits some of them. Here the sample spans about 200,000 clones, over 65% being singletons. The sample comprised PBMCs. These receptors were taken from a woman under 30 in good health and CMV-seronegative.

The chain employs TRBV27 and TRBJ1-5; 9 bases are shared with TRBD1. The CDR3 is 15 residues long. Germline V gene sequence: CDR1 MNHEY, CDR2 SMNVEV (reference sequence). Germline trimming cut 8 bases from V and 5 bases from J; bases unmatched to any gene: 10. CDR3 region: CASARTGGVDQPQHF. The CDR3 DNA sequence: TGTGCCAGCGCTAGAACAGGGGGCGTTGATCAGCCCCAGCATTTT.

The J gene is TRBJ2-5, the V gene TRBV6-6; D possibly corresponds to TRBD2 (7 bases). This CDR3 is 13 amino acids long. V was shortened by 6 bases and J by 5 bases, with 13 bases between the two germline ends. The germline gives CDR1 MNHNY, CDR2 SVGAGI (reference sequence). CDR3 sequence (DNA): TGTGCCAGCAGACCGGGGGGCTTGGAGACCCAGTACTTC. This sequence encodes CASRPGGLETQYF.

The rearrangement uses TRBV6-1 and TRBJ2-2; D is unclear. CDR3 length: 12 amino acids. Germline loops: CDR1 MNHNS, CDR2 SASEGT. V was clipped by 5 bases and J by 8 bases, with 9 bases between them. The CDR3 loop reads CASSQLPGELFF. CDR3 DNA sequence: TGTGCCAGCAGTCAACTGCCGGGGGAGCTGTTTTTT.

This clone came up a few times. This chain connects TRBV2 to TRBJ2-7; TRBD2 matches at 9 bases. CDR1 and CDR2 (germline): SNHLY, FYNNEI. The CDR3 runs to 13 residues. With 5 bases clipped from V and 7 bases from J, the junction kept 6 bases outside the gene matches. CDR3 DNA: TGTGCCAGCAGTTTGCGGGGGGGCAGGGAGCAGTACTTC. Protein product: CASSLRGGREQYF. Looking up the rest from reference TRBV2 and TRBJ2-7 gives the full variable domain: EPEVTQTPSHQVTQMGQEVILRCVPISNHLYFYWYRQILGQKVEFLVSFYNNEISEKSEIFDDQFSVERPDGSNFTLKIRSTKLEDSAMYFCASSLRGGREQYFGPGTRLTVT.

The chain is built from TRBV6-1 and TRBJ1-1, with TRBD1 matching 9 bases. The CDR3 loop spans 14 amino acids. CDR1 MNHNS and CDR2 SASEGT come from the germline V gene. V lost 5 bases, J lost 1 base, and 2 bases stayed unmatched. The CDR3 DNA follows: TGTGCCAGCAGTAGGGACAGGGAGAACACTGAAGCTTTCTTT. It specifies CASSRDRENTEAFF.

The V call is TRBV4-1, the J call TRBJ1-2; unclear D gene. The germline V and J ends were trimmed by 0 bases and 8 bases, with 22 bases remaining between them. Per germline, CDR1 MGHRA and CDR2 YSYEKL. This CDR3 comprises 17 residues. CDR3 DNA: TGCGCCAGCAGCCAAGATTGGGAGACGCTCGGCCGAGAGGGCTACACCTTC. Its protein is CASSQDWETLGREGYTF.

This clone was recorded at least ten times. The chain employs TRBV5-1 and TRBJ2-7; the match to TRBD1 covers 8 bases. CDR3 length: 15 amino acids. Germline V lookup: CDR1 SGHRS, CDR2 YFSETQ. Unmatched junction bases numbered 5, after V lost 2 bases and J lost 1 base. The CDR3, as DNA: TGCGCCAGCAGCTTCGTGGACAGGGTGTCCTACGAGCAGTACTTC. As protein: CASSFVDRVSYEQYF. Drawing the rest from reference TRBV5-1 and TRBJ2-7, the complete variable domain is KAGVTQTPRYLIKTRGQQVTLSCSPISGHRSVSWYQQTPGQGLQFLFEYFSETQRNKGNFPGRFSGRQFSNSRSEMNVSTLELGDSALYLCASSFVDRVSYEQYFGPGTRLTVT.

This clone was seen just once. The chain employs TRBV5-1 and TRBJ1-1; 7 bases align to TRBD1. CDR1 SGHRS and CDR2 YFSETQ come from the germline V gene. The V and J ends lost 0 bases and 0 bases, in that order; junction bases with no gene match: 5. CDR3 length equals 16 residues. CDR3 residues: CASSLATGLLNTEAFF. The CDR3, as DNA: TGCGCCAGCAGCTTGGCGACAGGGCTACTGAACACTGAAGCTTTCTTT.

The chain joins TRBV6-5 to TRBJ1-1; perhaps TRBD1 as D (6 bases). The germline V gene has CDR1 MNHEY and CDR2 SVGAGI. CDR3 size: 15 residues. V dropped 2 bases and J dropped 3 bases, with 13 bases sitting between them. CDR3 DNA sequence: TGTGCCAGCAGTTACCAGGGCAGGGGCGACACTGAAGCTTTCTTT. Encoded protein: CASSYQGRGDTEAFF.

The rearrangement links TRBV30 to TRBJ2-7; D is perhaps TRBD2 (6 bases). The CDR3 length is 13 residues. The V gene lost 1 base and the J gene lost 1 base, with 8 bases spanning the gap. Germline loops: CDR1 GTSNPN, CDR2 SVGIG (reference sequence). This CDR3 is CAWSAGRSYEQYF. In DNA form, the CDR3 reads TGTGCCTGGAGTGCGGGGAGGTCCTACGAGCAGTACTTC.

This clone has more than one count but fewer than ten. The chain links TRBV5-1 to TRBJ1-2; D call uncertain. Germline V gene lookup returns CDR1 SGHRS and CDR2 YFSETQ. This CDR3 is built from 12 residues. V gave up 4 bases and J gave up 4 bases, with 8 bases separating them. For the CDR3, the DNA is TGCGCCAGCAGCCCGGGTCGCTATGGCTACACCTTC. It is translated as CASSPGRYGYTF.

This clone came up a few times. The chain recombines TRBV20-1 with TRBJ2-1; the D gene is possibly TRBD2 (6 bases). The CDR3 is 11 amino acids. Trimming cost V 4 bases and J 12 bases, with 13 bases left between them. Germline-derived CDR1 and CDR2 are DFQATT and SNEGSKA (reference sequence). The CDR3 here is CSAKRGEVQFF. The CDR3 DNA reads TGCAGTGCTAAGAGAGGGGAGGTGCAGTTCTTC.

The rearrangement links TRBV5-1 to TRBJ2-1; no firm D call. Trimming removed 2 bases at V and 0 bases at J, with 12 bases between. The germline gives CDR1 SGHRS, CDR2 YFSETQ. The CDR3 spans 16 residues. The CDR3 sequence: CASSFRGKASYNEQFF. The CDR3 bases are TGCGCCAGCAGCTTTCGAGGCAAAGCCTCCTACAATGAGCAGTTCTTC.

The CDR3 region is CASKNGRSSYNEQFF. DNA for the CDR3: TGTGCCAGTAAGAACGGGAGAAGCTCCTACAATGAGCAGTTCTTC. The chain joins TRBV27 to TRBJ2-1, with D possibly being TRBD2 (6 bases). The CDR3 length is 15 residues. Deletions cut 9 bases from V and 0 bases from J, with 15 bases between. The germline gives CDR1 MNHEY, CDR2 SMNVEV (reference sequence).

The V gene is TRBV30, the J gene TRBJ2-7, with TRBD1 matching 8 bases. The CDR3 spans 13 residues. Germline V gene sequence: CDR1 GTSNPN, CDR2 SVGIG (reference sequence). J lost 2 bases, V lost 5 bases, and 5 bases had no gene match. The CDR3 is CAWGRTGTYEQYF. The CDR3 DNA reads as TGTGCCTGGGGACGGACAGGGACCTACGAGCAGTACTTC.

V is TRBV5-1 and J is TRBJ1-1; tentatively, D is TRBD1 (6 bases). Germline CDR1 is SGHRS and CDR2 is YFSETQ. CDR3 size: 16 residues. The V and J ends lost 3 bases and 5 bases respectively, with 20 bases between them. The CDR3 reads CASSYPPTGLGTEAFF. CDR3 bases: TGCGCCAGCAGCTATCCTCCCACAGGGTTGGGGACTGAAGCTTTCTTT.

The V call is TRBV11-2, the J call TRBJ1-4; no definite D call. The CDR3 loop spans 15 amino acids. Trimming removed 2 bases at V and 9 bases at J, with 16 bases between. Germline V gene lookup returns CDR1 SGHAT and CDR2 FQNNGV. The CDR3 sequence is CASSLRAPPGQKLFF. The CDR3 DNA reads as TGTGCCAGCAGCTTACGGGCTCCCCCCGGGCAAAAACTGTTTTTT.

The V and J genes are TRBV6-5 and TRBJ1-2; 7 bases are a match to TRBD1. Germline V gives CDR1 MNHEY, CDR2 SVGAGI. The CDR3 spans 14 residues. V lost 2 bases to trimming and J lost 2 bases; unmatched junction nucleotides: 2. In DNA form, the CDR3 reads TGTGCCAGCAGTTACGACAGGGAGAACTATGGCTACACCTTC. Translated: CASSYDRENYGYTF.

This clone was recorded a few times. This chain links TRBV28 with TRBJ1-2; D ambiguous. Germline loops: CDR1 MDHEN, CDR2 SYDVKM. This CDR3 is 13 amino acids long. V was cut by 7 bases and J by 5 bases, with 14 bases left in between. The CDR3 reads CASTTDSRYGYTF. CDR3 sequence (DNA): TGTGCCAGCACCACAGACTCCAGATATGGCTACACCTTC.

This chain connects TRBV7-9 to TRBJ1-4; 11 bases agree with TRBD1. The CDR3 consists of 16 residues. Germline-derived CDR1 and CDR2 are SEHNR and FQNEAQ (reference sequence). The V and J ends lost 3 bases and 7 bases, in that order; junction bases with no gene match: 7. For the CDR3, the DNA is TGTGCCAGCAGCTTGAGAAGGGGACAGGGGGGTGAAAAACTGTTTTTT. This translates into CASSLRRGQGGEKLFF. The whole variable domain, remainder taken from reference TRBV7-9 and TRBJ1-4, is DTGVSQNPRHKITKRGQNVTFRCDPISEHNRLYWYRQTLGQGPEFLTYFQNEAQLEKSRLLSDRFSAERPKGSFSTLEIQRTEQGDSAMYLCASSLRRGQGGEKLFFGSGTQLSVL.